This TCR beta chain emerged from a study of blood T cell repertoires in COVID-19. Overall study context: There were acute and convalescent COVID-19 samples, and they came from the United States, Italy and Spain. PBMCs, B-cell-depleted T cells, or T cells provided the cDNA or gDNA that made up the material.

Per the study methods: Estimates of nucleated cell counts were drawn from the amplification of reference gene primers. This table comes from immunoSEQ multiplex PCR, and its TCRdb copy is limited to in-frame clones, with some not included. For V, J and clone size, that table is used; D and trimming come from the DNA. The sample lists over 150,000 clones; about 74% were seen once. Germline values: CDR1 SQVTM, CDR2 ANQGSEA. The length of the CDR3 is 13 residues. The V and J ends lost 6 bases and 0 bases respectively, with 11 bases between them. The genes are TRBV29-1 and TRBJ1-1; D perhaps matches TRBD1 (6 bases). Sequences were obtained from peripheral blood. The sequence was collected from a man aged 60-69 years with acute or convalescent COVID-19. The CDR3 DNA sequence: TGCAGCGTGACGACAGGCATGAACACTGAAGCTTTCTTT. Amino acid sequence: CSVTTGMNTEAFF. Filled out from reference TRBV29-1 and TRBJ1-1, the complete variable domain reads SAVISQKPSRDICQRGTSLTIQCQVDSQVTMMFWYRQQPGQSLTLIATANQGSEATYESGFVIDKFPISRPNLTFSTLTVSNMSPEDSSIYLCSVTTGMNTEAFFGQGTRLTVV.